This section outlines one TCR beta chain sequence together with its context. The antigen is not known. The sample belongs to a study of early T cells in non-severe SARS-CoV-2 infection. Study in general: Alpha and beta chains were unpaired, from unsorted whole-blood bulk RNA. The study's findings and limits: The VDJdb matching leaned toward anti-spike CD8 responses and overlooked private and CD4 specificities.

Attached unique molecular identifiers marked individual cDNA molecules. TCRdb recomputed calls from the 5' RACE reads with MiXCR, one row per CDR3 protein. Here the sample spans about 77,000 distinct CDR3 sequences, less than 20% being singletons. Germline V gene data show CDR1 as DFQATT and CDR2 as SNEGSKA (reference sequence). Trimming left V 3 bases short and J 10 bases short, with 10 bases between. This CDR3 region has 11 residues. Material: whole blood. The sequence was collected from an adult who was a healthcare worker with PCR-confirmed SARS-CoV-2 infection or an uninfected control (not recorded which). The chain carries TRBV20-1 and TRBJ2-1; no firm D call. CDR3 amino acids: CSASWGAEQFF. The CDR3 DNA is TGCAGTGCTAGTTGGGGTGCCGAGCAGTTCTTC.